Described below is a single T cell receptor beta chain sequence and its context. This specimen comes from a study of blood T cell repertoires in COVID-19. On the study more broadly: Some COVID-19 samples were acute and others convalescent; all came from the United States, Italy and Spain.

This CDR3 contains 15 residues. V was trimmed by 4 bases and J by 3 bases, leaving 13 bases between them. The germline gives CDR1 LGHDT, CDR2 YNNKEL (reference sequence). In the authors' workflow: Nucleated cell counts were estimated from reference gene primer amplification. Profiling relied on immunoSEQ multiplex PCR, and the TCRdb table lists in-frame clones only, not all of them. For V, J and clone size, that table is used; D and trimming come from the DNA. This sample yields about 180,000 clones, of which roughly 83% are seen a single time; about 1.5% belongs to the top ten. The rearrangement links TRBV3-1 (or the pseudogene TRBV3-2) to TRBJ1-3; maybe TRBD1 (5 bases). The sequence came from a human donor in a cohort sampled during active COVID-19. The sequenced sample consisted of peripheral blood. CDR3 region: CASSLTGRHGNTIYF. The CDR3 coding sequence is TGTGCCAGCAGCCTTACAGGACGGCATGGAAACACCATATATTTT.